This is a list of T cell receptor beta chains from one sample in a study of CD8 T cells in ankylosing spondylitis. TCRdb reprocessed the 5' RACE reads with MiXCR, giving one entry per CDR3 protein. The sample includes 220,000 or so distinct CDR3 sequences, over 9.5% seen only once; the top ten take approximately 20%. Specimen: blood, either unsorted or a sorted T cell fraction (not recorded which). These receptors all come from a male donor with ankylosing spondylitis or in good health (not recorded which). CDR3s include the opening cysteine and the closing phenylalanine or tryptophan. D genes are given only for firm matches. Expanded clones are given a class, and other clones once, few, many or no size at all.

NA TRBJ1-6 TRBV9 many TGTGCCAGCAGTGGATATAATTCACCCCTCCACTTT CASSGYNSPLHF
NA TRBJ1-2 TRBV5-6 few TGTGCCAGCAGAGCCGAGGAAAGGGGGAGTTGGTATGGCTACACCTTC CASRAEERGSWYGYTF
NA TRBJ1-1 TRBV25-1 few TGTGCCAGCAGTGAAAATGTCGGGGGTTCGGGCGCTGAAGCTTTCTTT CASSENVGGSGAEAFF
NA TRBJ2-3 TRBV20-1 NA TGCAGTCCCTTCAAGGGCAGGGGTGTAACTAGCACAGATACGCAGTATTTT CSPFKGRGVTSTDTQYF
NA TRBJ1-4 TRBV3-1 many TGTGCCAGCAGTCAGGGGACTAATGAAAAACTGTTTTTT CASSQGTNEKLFF
NA TRBJ2-5 TRBV7-9 NA TGTGCCAGCAGCTCTCCAGGACAAGAGACCCAGTACTTC CASSSPGQETQYF
TRBD1 TRBJ1-1 TRBV5-1 few TGCGCCAGCAGGATCGGGACAGTCGACACTGAAGCTTTCTTT CASRIGTVDTEAFF
TRBD1 TRBJ1-1 TRBV7-7 many TGTGCTAGCAGCCAAGGGGGCATGAACACTGAAGCTTTCTTT CASSQGGMNTEAFF
NA TRBJ1-1 TRBV11-1 many TGTGCCAGCAGTCCAGGAACTGAAGCTTTCTTT CASSPGTEAFF
NA TRBJ1-5 TRBV28 many TGTGCCAGCAGTTTTGGGCAGGGGAACAATCAGCCCCAGCATTTT CASSFGQGNNQPQHF
TRBD2 TRBJ2-3 TRBV7-2 few TGTGCCAGCAGCTCGGTAGCGGGGGGGATCGTATCAGATACGCAGTATTTT CASSSVAGGIVSDTQYF
NA TRBJ2-3 TRBV20-1 many TGCAGTGCTGACAGCCGGGTCACAGATACGCAGTATTTT CSADSRVTDTQYF
NA TRBJ2-7 TRBV5-1 many TGCGCCAGCAGCGCGACCACCGGCTACGAGCAGTACTTC CASSATTGYEQYF
TRBD2 TRBJ2-1 TRBV5-1 many TGCGCCAGCAGCCGAAATAGCGGGGGGGCATACAATGAGCAGTTCTTC CASSRNSGGAYNEQFF
NA TRBJ2-1 TRBV18 NA TGTGCCAGCTCACGGGGGCTAGACGTTGAGCAGTTCTTC CASSRGLDVEQFF
TRBD1 TRBJ2-5 TRBV12-3/TRBV12-4 few TGTGCCAGCACTCCCTCCGGGACAGTCCAAGAGACCCAGTACTTC CASTPSGTVQETQYF
NA TRBJ2-5 TRBV24-1 few TGTGCCACCAGTGAAACTCCGGGACTTAGCGAGGTCTGGGAGACCCAGTACTTC CATSETPGLSEVWETQYF
TRBD1 TRBJ2-7 TRBV15 many TGTGCCACCAGCAGGACCAGGGACAGGGCAGCCGAGCAGTACTTC CATSRTRDRAAEQYF
TRBD2 TRBJ2-5 TRBV20-1 many TGCAGTGCTCGGAGAGGGACTAGCGGGGGACAAGAGACCCAGTACTTC CSARRGTSGGQETQYF
TRBD1 TRBJ1-2 TRBV5-1 NA TGCGCCAGCAGCAGGGACAGGGGATTCGGCTACACCTTC CASSRDRGFGYTF
TRBD2 TRBJ2-5 TRBV24-1 many TGTGCCACCGGGGCGGGGGGCCAGAGAGAGACCCAGTACTTC CATGAGGQRETQYF
TRBD1 TRBJ1-5 TRBV18 NA TGTGCCAGCTCACCAGGGAGACAGGGCGGTGGAAATCAGCCCCAGCATTTT CASSPGRQGGGNQPQHF
TRBD1 TRBJ2-5 TRBV20-1 many TGCAGTGCTAACCCCGGACAGGTGCGGTACCAAGAGACCCAGTACTTC CSANPGQVRYQETQYF
TRBD2 TRBJ2-1 TRBV5-1 once TGCGCCAGCAGCTTGGCCGGACTAGCGGGGGGGGACAATGAGCAGCTCTTC CASSLAGLAGGDNEQLF
NA TRBJ1-6 TRBV10-3 many TGTGCCATCAGGGAAAACATGCTTGGTTCACCCCTCCACTTT CAIRENMLGSPLHF
TRBD2 TRBJ2-3 TRBV30 few TGTGCCTGTGACTCTAGCGGGGGTGGAGATACGCAGTATTTT CACDSSGGGDTQYF
NA TRBJ2-7 TRBV28 many TGTGCCAGCAGTTTACCTCCGGGACGAGGCTCCTACGAGCAGTACTTC CASSLPPGRGSYEQYF
NA TRBJ1-4 TRBV5-6 few TGTGCCAGCAGCTTGGGGACTGAAAAACTGTTTTTT CASSLGTEKLFF
NA TRBJ1-5 TRBV12-3/TRBV12-4 many TGTGCCAGCAGTTTAGGGGAGACAAGCAATCAGCCCCAGCATTTT CASSLGETSNQPQHF
NA TRBJ2-2 TRBV12-3/TRBV12-4 many TGTGCCAGCAGTCCCCCAAACACCGGGGAGCTGTTTTTT CASSPPNTGELFF
NA TRBJ2-4 TRBV7-2 many TGTGCCAGCATCAAGGATAGGACGACAGCCAAAAACATTCAGTACTTC CASIKDRTTAKNIQYF
NA TRBJ1-3 TRBV9 many TGTGCCAGCAAGGCGGGACTCTCTGGAAACACCATATATTTT CASKAGLSGNTIYF
NA TRBJ2-3 TRBV7-2 few TGTGCCAGCAGGTCCCCTGGGGGCTCGCAGTATTTT CASRSPGGSQYF
NA TRBJ2-3 TRBV28 many TGTGCCAGCAGTAAGGAAACTGCGGATACGCAGTATTTT CASSKETADTQYF
TRBD2 TRBJ2-1 TRBV7-9 many TGTGCCAGCAGCAGGAGGCTAGCGGGGGCCACAGGGGATGAGCAGTTCTTC CASSRRLAGATGDEQFF
NA TRBJ2-3 TRBV28 few TGTGCCAGCACCGATAAAACAGATACGCAGTATTTT CASTDKTDTQYF
NA TRBJ1-2 TRBV12-3/TRBV12-4 many TGTGCCAGCAGTTTATTTCGAGCGGGTGCGAATGGCTACACCTTC CASSLFRAGANGYTF
NA TRBJ2-7 TRBV9 many TGTGCCAGCAGCGCGGACTCTTACGAGCAGTACTTC CASSADSYEQYF
NA TRBJ2-3 TRBV7-2 many TGTGCCAGCAACCGGGCAGTTTCGGGCACAGATACGCAGTATTTT CASNRAVSGTDTQYF
NA TRBJ2-3 TRBV5-1 many TGCGCCAGCAGCTTGGCCGTGGCAGGAAACACAGATACGCAGTATTTT CASSLAVAGNTDTQYF
TRBD1 TRBJ2-5 TRBV28 few TGTGCCAGCAGTTTTTCTAGGGGGCTCGGAGAGACCCAGTACTTC CASSFSRGLGETQYF